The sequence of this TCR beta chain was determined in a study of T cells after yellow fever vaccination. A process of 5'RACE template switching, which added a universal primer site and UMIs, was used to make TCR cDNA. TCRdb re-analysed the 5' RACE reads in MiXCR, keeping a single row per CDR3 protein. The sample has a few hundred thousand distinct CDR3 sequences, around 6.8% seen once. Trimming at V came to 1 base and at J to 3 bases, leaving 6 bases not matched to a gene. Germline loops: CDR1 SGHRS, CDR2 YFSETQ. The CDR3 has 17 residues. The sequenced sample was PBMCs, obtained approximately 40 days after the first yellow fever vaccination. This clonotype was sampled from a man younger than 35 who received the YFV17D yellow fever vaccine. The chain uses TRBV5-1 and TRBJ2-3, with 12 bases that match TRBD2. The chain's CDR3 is CASSLPLAGGQTDTQYF. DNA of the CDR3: TGCGCCAGCAGCTTGCCCCTAGCGGGGGGGCAGACAGATACGCAGTATTTT.